One sample yielded the 27 T cell receptor beta chains listed below, sequenced in a study of control samples from healthy donors and cancer patients. TCRdb's copy holds only in-frame clones and misses some; the assay was immunoSEQ multiplex PCR. The sample holds about 160,000 clones, approximately 94% seen once. The sequencing input was PBMCs. The origin of the receptors is a man aged 55 to 70 with colorectal cancer.

This sequence joins TRBV28 and TRBJ2-7, with D unclear. Germline CDR1 is MDHEN and CDR2 is SYDVKM. This CDR3 is built from 14 residues. V was trimmed by 5 bases and J by 0 bases, leaving 11 bases between them. The CDR3 nucleotides are TGTGCCAGCAGTCCGAGGCCGGTCTCCTACGAGCAGTACTTC. This encodes CASSPRPVSYEQYF.

This clone was seen only a few times. The chain carries TRBV25-1 and TRBJ1-1; D perhaps matches TRBD1 (6 bases). The CDR3 loop spans 14 amino acids. V was cut by 6 bases and J by 5 bases, with 16 bases left in between. Germline assignment: CDR1 MGHDK and CDR2 SYGVNS. In DNA form, the CDR3 reads TGTGCCAGCAGGGGGGCGGGGATTAGGACTGAAGCTTTCTTT. This sequence encodes CASRGAGIRTEAFF.

The chain carries TRBV6-2 or TRBV6-3 and TRBJ2-2, with 9 bases fitting TRBD2. Looked up from germline, CDR1 is MNHEY and CDR2 is SVGEGT. The ends lost 4 bases at V and 5 bases at J; junction bases unmatched: 2. CDR3 length: 14 residues. This CDR3 is CASSWGLATGELFF. In DNA form, the CDR3 reads TGTGCCAGCAGTTGGGGACTAGCTACCGGGGAGCTGTTTTTT.

This clone was seen a handful of times. This chain uses TRBV7-9 with TRBJ1-5; D is uncertain. This CDR3 is built from 14 residues. Per the germline V gene, CDR1 is SEHNR and CDR2 is FQNEAQ (reference sequence). V was cut by 5 bases and J by 2 bases, with 10 bases left in between. The CDR3 sequence: CASSGPGGNQPQHF. CDR3 coding DNA: TGTGCCAGCAGCGGGCCTGGGGGCAATCAGCCCCAGCATTTT.

CDR3 residues: CASREGNQETQYF. CDR3 in DNA: TGTGCCAGCAGGGAGGGCAACCAAGAGACCCAGTACTTC. The rearrangement joins TRBV28 to TRBJ2-5; TRBD2 might be the D (6 bases). Trimming cost V 6 bases and J 0 bases, with 8 bases left between them. The germline V gene has CDR1 MDHEN and CDR2 SYDVKM. This CDR3 is 13 amino acids long.

The chain joins TRBV6-6 to TRBJ2-7; 8 positions match TRBD2. The germline V gene encodes CDR1 MNHNY and CDR2 SVGAGI (reference sequence). The V segment lost 5 bases and the J segment 2 bases; nucleotides outside the gene matches: 8. The CDR3 extends over 15 amino acids. Here the CDR3 DNA reads TGTGCCAGCAGTGGTAGCGGGGTCCTCACCTACGAGCAGTACTTC. This encodes CASSGSGVLTYEQYF.

The chain is built from TRBV2 and TRBJ1-1; D unresolved. V was shortened by 3 bases and J by 3 bases, with 14 bases between the two germline ends. CDR1 is SNHLY and CDR2 is FYNNEI in the germline V gene. The CDR3 consists of 15 residues. The CDR3 protein is CASSESRRPYTEAFF. Here the CDR3 DNA reads TGTGCCAGCAGTGAGAGCCGCCGCCCTTACACTGAAGCTTTCTTT.

The chain uses TRBV19 and TRBJ2-7, with D tentatively TRBD2 (5 bases). In germline, CDR1 is LNHDA, CDR2 SQIVND (reference sequence). The CDR3 covers 14 residues. V lost 6 bases, J lost 4 bases, and 16 bases lay in between. This CDR3 reads CASSPGRESYEQYF. CDR3 bases: TGTGCCAGTAGCCCAGGCCGGGAATCTTACGAGCAGTACTTC. The full variable domain, with the rest looked up from reference TRBV19 and TRBJ2-7, is DGGITQSPKYLFRKEGQNVTLSCEQNLNHDAMYWYRQDPGQGLRLIYYSQIVNDFQKGDIAEGYSVSREKKESFPLTVTSAQKNPTAFYLCASSPGRESYEQYFGPGTRLTVT.

The rearrangement joins TRBV19 to TRBJ2-1, with D maybe TRBD1 (5 bases). The germline gives CDR1 LNHDA, CDR2 SQIVND (reference sequence). V lost 4 bases and J 5 bases, leaving 12 bases between the germline ends. The CDR3 has 14 amino acids. The CDR3 here is CASSKGPPNNEQFF. The CDR3, as DNA: TGTGCCAGTAGTAAGGGGCCGCCTAACAATGAGCAGTTCTTC. Full variable domain (rest looked up from reference TRBV19 and TRBJ2-1): DGGITQSPKYLFRKEGQNVTLSCEQNLNHDAMYWYRQDPGQGLRLIYYSQIVNDFQKGDIAEGYSVSREKKESFPLTVTSAQKNPTAFYLCASSKGPPNNEQFFGPGTRLTVL.

The count of this clone is one. The chain joins TRBV6-1 to TRBJ2-7, with no clear D. V was clipped by 1 base and J by 0 bases, with 7 bases between them. The CDR3 has 14 residues. Germline loops: CDR1 MNHNS, CDR2 SASEGT. CDR3 amino acids: CASSEGYSSYEQYF. CDR3 nucleotide sequence: TGTGCCAGCAGTGAAGGTTACAGCTCCTACGAGCAGTACTTC.

The chain employs TRBV5-1 and TRBJ2-3, with 9 bases aligning to TRBD1. From germline, CDR1 is SGHRS and CDR2 YFSETQ. The CDR3 sequence is 16 residues long. V was clipped by 4 bases and J by 1 base; unmatched bases: 7. The DNA of the CDR3 is TGCGCCAGCAGCCTTCAGACAGGGGGAGGCACAGATACGCAGTATTTT. It encodes CASSLQTGGGTDTQYF.

The V and J genes are TRBV6-2 or TRBV6-3 and TRBJ2-5; 10 nucleotides agree with TRBD2. Germline CDR1 is MNHEY and CDR2 is SVGEGT. The CDR3 has 18 residues. V shed 2 bases, J shed 4 bases, and the junction held 13 bases outside the gene matches. CDR3 nucleotides: TGTGCCAGCAGTTACGGTGGAGTAGCGGGGGGCGGAGGAGAGACCCAGTACTTC. Its protein product is CASSYGGVAGGGGETQYF.

This sequence joins TRBV19 and TRBJ1-2; D gene ambiguous. CDR1 is LNHDA and CDR2 is SQIVND in the germline V gene (reference sequence). V was clipped by 3 bases and J by 8 bases, with 16 bases between them. This CDR3 is 14 amino acids long. The CDR3 DNA is TGTGCCAGTAGTATGGAACGGGGAGGCAGGGGCTACACCTTC. This codes for CASSMERGGRGYTF.

The chain couples TRBV28 to TRBJ1-2; D is possibly TRBD1 (5 bases). The V end was cut by 6 bases, the J end by 8 bases, with 16 bases between. Germline V lookup: CDR1 MDHEN, CDR2 SYDVKM. The length of the CDR3 is 13 residues. The CDR3 reads CASSYPPGPGYTF. Written as DNA, the CDR3 is TGTGCCAGCAGCTATCCCCCGGGGCCGGGCTACACCTTC.

This chain connects TRBV6-1 to TRBJ1-4, with 9 bases matching TRBD1. CDR1 and CDR2 (germline): MNHNS, SASEGT. CDR3 length: 18 amino acids. V was pared by 4 bases and J by 2 bases, with 11 bases of the junction left unmatched. Here the CDR3 reads CASSGRPRTGDTNEKLFF. DNA of the CDR3: TGTGCCAGCAGTGGAAGGCCCAGGACAGGGGATACTAATGAAAAACTGTTTTTT.

This rearrangement joins TRBV6-5 to TRBJ1-2; D unclear. This CDR3 has 14 residues. Per the germline V gene, CDR1 is MNHEY and CDR2 is SVGAGI. Trimming took 5 bases from V and 4 from J, leaving 14 bases between them. The CDR3 sequence is CASSRTAAPYGYTF. The CDR3 coding sequence is TGTGCCAGCAGTAGAACGGCTGCTCCCTATGGCTACACCTTC.

The chain employs TRBV3-1 (or the pseudogene TRBV3-2) and TRBJ2-1; TRBD1 might be the D (7 bases). Germline V gene data show CDR1 as LGHDT and CDR2 as YNNKEL (reference sequence). CDR3 size: 15 residues. Trimming took off 6 bases at V and 2 bases at J, with 14 bases between the two ends. The chain's CDR3 is CASSGGRGAYNEQFF. CDR3 coding DNA: TGTGCCAGCAGTGGGGGCAGGGGGGCCTACAATGAGCAGTTCTTC.

The V and J genes are TRBV6-5 and TRBJ1-1; the match to TRBD1 covers 11 bases. Per the germline V gene, CDR1 is MNHEY and CDR2 is SVGAGI. The CDR3 loop spans 15 amino acids. J lost 5 bases, V lost 3 bases, and 5 bases had no gene match. CDR3 in DNA: TGTGCCAGCAGTTATACGGACAGGGGGCGGACTGAAGCTTTCTTT. Protein product: CASSYTDRGRTEAFF.

This chain links TRBV7-8 with TRBJ2-3; no definite D call. The V gene's germline CDR1 is SGHVS and CDR2 FQNEAQ. Trimming shortened V by 5 bases and J by 4 bases, and 7 bases separated the two germline ends. CDR3 length equals 12 residues. The CDR3 nucleotides read TGTGCCAGCAGCCGATTCGCAGATACGCAGTATTTT. Residues: CASSRFADTQYF.

V and J are TRBV4-2 and TRBJ2-2; D remains ambiguous. The CDR3 totals 19 residues. The germline V gene encodes CDR1 LGHNA and CDR2 YNFKEQ. Trimming stripped 1 base from V and 0 bases from J, with 18 bases between. CDR3 sequence: CASSQVIVERVANTGELFF. Here the CDR3 DNA reads TGTGCCAGCAGCCAAGTGATAGTTGAGAGAGTCGCGAACACCGGGGAGCTGTTTTTT.

The CDR3 DNA sequence: TGTGCCAGCAGCTGGACAGGGAATGGCTACACCTTC. Protein product: CASSWTGNGYTF. The chain has TRBV5-6 and TRBJ1-2; 8 bases fit TRBD1. With V trimmed by 3 bases and J by 6 bases, 1 base remained unmatched. Germline CDR1 SGHDT, CDR2 YYEEEE. The CDR3 has 12 amino acids.

This clone was observed once. The chain joins TRBV10-3 to TRBJ2-3, with 7 bases aligning to TRBD2. Germline-derived CDR1 and CDR2 are ENHRY and SYGVKD. This CDR3 comprises 12 residues. Here the CDR3 reads CATGGQADTQYF. The CDR3 DNA reads TGTGCAACGGGGGGTCAGGCAGATACGCAGTATTTT.

The table lists this clone with a few counts. The chain recombines TRBV5-4 with TRBJ1-4, with 7 bases matching TRBD1. The V gene end was trimmed by 4 bases and the J gene end by 8 bases; junction bases not matched to a gene: 8. CDR3 length equals 14 residues. Germline CDR1 reads SGHNT; CDR2 reads YYREEE (reference sequence). CDR3 DNA: TGTGCCAGCAGCCAGGGGGGGGATAGGGAAAAACTGTTTTTT. The encoded protein is CASSQGGDREKLFF.

This chain uses TRBV7-9 with TRBJ2-1; 10 nucleotides match TRBD2. V lost 1 base to trimming and J lost 8 bases; unmatched junction nucleotides: 5. CDR3 length equals 15 residues. The V gene's germline CDR1 is SEHNR and CDR2 FQNEAQ (reference sequence). The CDR3 DNA follows: TGTGCCAGCAGCTTAGGCAGCGGGGGGGCATATGAGCAGTTCTTC. Amino acid sequence: CASSLGSGGAYEQFF.

This clone occurred once. The chain recombines TRBV4-1 with TRBJ2-3; 8 bases are shared with TRBD2. The germline V gene encodes CDR1 MGHRA and CDR2 YSYEKL. The CDR3 extends over 16 amino acids. V was clipped by 5 bases and J by 1 base; unmatched bases: 8. In DNA, the CDR3 is TGCGCCAGCAGCTTGGAGGGCGGGGGGCGCACAGATACGCAGTATTTT. The encoded protein is CASSLEGGGRTDTQYF.

The CDR3 nucleotides read TGTGCCAGCAGCTTAGGACAGGGGAAGAATGAAAAACTGTTTTTT. Amino acid sequence: CASSLGQGKNEKLFF. V usage is TRBV7-9 and J usage is TRBJ1-4, with 8 bases aligning to TRBD1. Unmatched junction bases numbered 3, after V lost 1 base and J lost 5 bases. The CDR3 is 15 amino acids. Germline CDR1 SEHNR, CDR2 FQNEAQ (reference sequence).

The rearrangement links TRBV11-2 to TRBJ1-5; no reliable D call. V was clipped by 1 base and J by 5 bases, with 12 bases between them. The CDR3 spans 15 residues. The germline V gene encodes CDR1 SGHAT and CDR2 FQNNGV. CDR3 amino acids: CASSLGGSRDQPQHF. Written as DNA, the CDR3 is TGTGCCAGCAGCTTAGGAGGGTCAAGGGATCAGCCCCAGCATTTT.